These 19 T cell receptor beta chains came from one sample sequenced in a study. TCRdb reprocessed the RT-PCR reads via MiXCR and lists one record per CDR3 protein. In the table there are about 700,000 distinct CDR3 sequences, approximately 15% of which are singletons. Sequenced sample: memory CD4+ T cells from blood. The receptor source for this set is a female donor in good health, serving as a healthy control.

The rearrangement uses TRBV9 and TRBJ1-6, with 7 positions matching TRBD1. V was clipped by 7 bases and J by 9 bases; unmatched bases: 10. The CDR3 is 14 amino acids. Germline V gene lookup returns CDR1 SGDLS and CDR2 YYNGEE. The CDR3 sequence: CASDLTGVGSPLHF. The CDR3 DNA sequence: TGTGCCAGCGACTTAACAGGGGTCGGTTCACCCCTCCACTTT.

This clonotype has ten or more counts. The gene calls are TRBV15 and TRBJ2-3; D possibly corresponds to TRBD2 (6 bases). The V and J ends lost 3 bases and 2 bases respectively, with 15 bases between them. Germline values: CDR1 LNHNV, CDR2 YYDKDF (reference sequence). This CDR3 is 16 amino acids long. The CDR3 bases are TGTGCCACCAGCAGGGGACTCGGGACGCCCACAGATACGCAGTATTTT. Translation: CATSRGLGTPTDTQYF.

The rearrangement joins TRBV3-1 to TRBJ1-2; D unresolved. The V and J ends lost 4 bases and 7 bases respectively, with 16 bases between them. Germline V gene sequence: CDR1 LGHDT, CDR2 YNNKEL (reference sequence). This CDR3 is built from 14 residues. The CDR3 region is CASSPHRSITGYTF. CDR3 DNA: TGTGCCAGCAGCCCACATAGGTCAATCACTGGCTACACCTTC.

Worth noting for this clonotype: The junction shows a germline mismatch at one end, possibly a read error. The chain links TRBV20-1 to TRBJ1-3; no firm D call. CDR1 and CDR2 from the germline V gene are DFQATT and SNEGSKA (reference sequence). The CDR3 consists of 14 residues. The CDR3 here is CSARDGTVGNTIYF. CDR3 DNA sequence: TGCAGTGCGAGAGATGGCACAGTCGGAAACACCATATATTTT.

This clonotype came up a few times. The CDR3 region has the DNA TGTGCCAGCAGCTTAGTCCGGGACAACACTGAAGCTTTCTTT. It translates to CASSLVRDNTEAFF. V is TRBV11-2 and J is TRBJ1-1; D might be TRBD1 (5 bases). The CDR3 sequence is 14 residues long. Germline V CDR1 and CDR2: SGHAT, FQNNGV. V was shortened by 1 base and J by 2 bases, with 8 bases between the two germline ends.

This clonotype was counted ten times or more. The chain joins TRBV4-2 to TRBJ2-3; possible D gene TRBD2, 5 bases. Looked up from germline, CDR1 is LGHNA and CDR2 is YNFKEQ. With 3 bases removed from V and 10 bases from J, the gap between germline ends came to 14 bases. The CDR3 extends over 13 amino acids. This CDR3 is CASSQDARTPQYF. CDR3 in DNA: TGTGCCAGCAGCCAGGACGCCCGGACTCCGCAGTATTTT.

The CDR3 here is CASSLGESGNTIYF. CDR3 DNA: TGCGCCAGCAGCTTGGGAGAGTCTGGAAACACCATATATTTT. The chain joins TRBV5-1 to TRBJ1-3; D remains ambiguous. V was cut by 0 bases and J by 1 base, with 5 bases left in between. The CDR3 consists of 14 residues. Germline V gene sequence: CDR1 SGHRS, CDR2 YFSETQ.

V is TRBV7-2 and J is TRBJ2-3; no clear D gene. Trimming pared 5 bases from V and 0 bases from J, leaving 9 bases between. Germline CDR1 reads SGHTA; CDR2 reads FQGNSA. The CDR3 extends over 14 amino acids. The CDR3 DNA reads TGTGCCAGCAGCGCTCAGACGAGCACAGATACGCAGTATTTT. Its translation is CASSAQTSTDTQYF.

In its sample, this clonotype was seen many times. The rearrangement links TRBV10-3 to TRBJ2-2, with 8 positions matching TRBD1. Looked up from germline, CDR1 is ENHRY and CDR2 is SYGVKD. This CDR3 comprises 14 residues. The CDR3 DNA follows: TGTGCTTCGAAAGGGACAGGAAACACCGGGGAGCTGTTTTTT. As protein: CASKGTGNTGELFF.

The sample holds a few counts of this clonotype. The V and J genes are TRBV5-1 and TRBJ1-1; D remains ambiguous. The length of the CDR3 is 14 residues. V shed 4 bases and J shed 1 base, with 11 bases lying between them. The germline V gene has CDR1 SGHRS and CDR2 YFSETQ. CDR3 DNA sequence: TGCGCCAGCAGCCCACTTCAAACGAACACTGAAGCTTTCTTT. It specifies CASSPLQTNTEAFF.

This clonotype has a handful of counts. The CDR3 is CASSHKREYGYTF. In DNA form, the CDR3 reads TGTGCCAGCAGCCACAAGAGAGAATATGGCTACACCTTC. The chain carries TRBV4-2 and TRBJ1-2; D gene ambiguous. The CDR3 has 13 amino acids. Trimming shortened V by 3 bases and J by 5 bases, and 10 bases separated the two germline ends. CDR1 and CDR2 from the germline V gene are LGHNA and YNFKEQ.

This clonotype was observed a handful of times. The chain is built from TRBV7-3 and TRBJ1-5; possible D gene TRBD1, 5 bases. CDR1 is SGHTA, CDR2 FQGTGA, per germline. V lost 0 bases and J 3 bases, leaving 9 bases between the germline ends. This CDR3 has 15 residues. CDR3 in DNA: TGTGCCAGCAGCTTAACAGGCAGGGTCAATCAGCCCCAGCATTTT. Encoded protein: CASSLTGRVNQPQHF.

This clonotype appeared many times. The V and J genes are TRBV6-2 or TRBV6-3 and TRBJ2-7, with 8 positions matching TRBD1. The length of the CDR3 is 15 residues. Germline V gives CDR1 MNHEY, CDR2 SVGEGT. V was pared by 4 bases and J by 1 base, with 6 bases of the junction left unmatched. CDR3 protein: CASSSLTGESYEQYF. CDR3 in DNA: TGTGCCAGCAGTTCTCTGACAGGGGAGTCCTACGAGCAGTACTTC.

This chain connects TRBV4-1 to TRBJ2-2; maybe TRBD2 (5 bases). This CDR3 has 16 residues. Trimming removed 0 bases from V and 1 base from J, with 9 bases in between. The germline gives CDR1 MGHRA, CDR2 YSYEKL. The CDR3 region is CASSQEGAGNTGELFF. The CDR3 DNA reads TGCGCCAGCAGCCAAGAGGGCGCGGGGAACACCGGGGAGCTGTTTTTT.

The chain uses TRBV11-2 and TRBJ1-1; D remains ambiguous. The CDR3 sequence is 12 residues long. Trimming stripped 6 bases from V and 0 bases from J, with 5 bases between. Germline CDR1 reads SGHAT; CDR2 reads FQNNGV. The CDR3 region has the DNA TGTGCCAGCAGAATGATGAACACTGAAGCTTTCTTT. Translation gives CASRMMNTEAFF.

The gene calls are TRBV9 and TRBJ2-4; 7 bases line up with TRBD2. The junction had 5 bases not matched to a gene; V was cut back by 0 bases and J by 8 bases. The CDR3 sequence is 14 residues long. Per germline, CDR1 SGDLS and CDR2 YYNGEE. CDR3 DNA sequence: TGTGCCAGCAGCGTAGGGCTAGCGGAAGACATTCAGTACTTC. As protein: CASSVGLAEDIQYF.

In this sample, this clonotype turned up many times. CDR3 residues: CSQRQGQGFYEQYF. For the CDR3, the DNA is TGTTCTCAAAGGCAGGGACAGGGTTTCTACGAGCAGTACTTC. The chain recombines TRBV12-3 or TRBV12-4 with TRBJ2-7, with 9 bases matching TRBD1. The CDR3 has 14 residues.

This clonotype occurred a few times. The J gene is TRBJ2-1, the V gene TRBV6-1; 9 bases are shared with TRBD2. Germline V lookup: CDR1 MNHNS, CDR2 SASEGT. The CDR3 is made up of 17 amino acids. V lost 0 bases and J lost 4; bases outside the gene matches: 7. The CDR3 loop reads CASSEASIAGAYNEQFF. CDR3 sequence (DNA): TGTGCCAGCAGTGAAGCGTCGATAGCGGGGGCGTACAATGAGCAGTTCTTC.

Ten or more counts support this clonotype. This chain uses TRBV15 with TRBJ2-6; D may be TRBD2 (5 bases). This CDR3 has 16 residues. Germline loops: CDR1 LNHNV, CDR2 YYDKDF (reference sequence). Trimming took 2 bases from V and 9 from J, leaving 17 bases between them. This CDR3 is CATSRRFGVEVNVLTF. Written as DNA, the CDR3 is TGTGCCACCAGCAGACGGTTCGGGGTAGAGGTCAACGTCCTGACTTTC.